This TCR beta chain was identified during a study of T cell responses to AZD1222 COVID-19 vaccine. Study summary: Analysis merged second doses at about 4 or about 12 weeks.

Remarks on this clone: Its target is unknown.

TCRdb keeps only in-frame clones here, not all; method: immunoSEQ multiplex PCR. The data hold 74,000 or so clones, with roughly 85% observed a single time. Findings of the study overall: It should be noted that donors were predominantly white British and more often female, and clonal diversity was possibly underestimated. Breadth and depth of Spike-specific TCRs rose after two AZD1222 doses.

Sequencing was performed on peripheral blood, taken on day 0 of AZD1222 vaccination. This receptor was taken from an adult in good health.

The CDR3 spells CASSLAQDYGYTF. The DNA of the CDR3 is TGTGCCAGCAGCTTAGCACAGGACTATGGCTACACCTTC. The V call is TRBV7-2, the J call TRBJ1-2, with D perhaps matching TRBD1 (5 bases). V was clipped by 0 bases and J by 3 bases, with 5 bases between them. CDR1 and CDR2 (germline): SGHTA, FQGNSA. The CDR3 has 13 amino acids.